Following are 31 T cell receptor beta chains from one sample sequenced in a study of T cells in Graves' hyperthyroidism and ophthalmopathy (dated by TCRdb to about 2019). The method behind the library was multiplex PCR. Data came from an Illumina HiSeq 2000. TCR beta CDR3 regions were amplified from RNA transcripts. The first round of RT-PCR for the TCR CDR3 was performed with the HTBI primer set and the Qiagen OneStep RT-PCR kit. TCRdb applied fastp at Q25 and MiXCR to the public reads, then kept only in-frame beta chains. Identical CDR3 proteins give one entry, which carries the most common genes and DNA. Counted in this sample were approximately 640,000 distinct CDR3 sequences; around 15% of them appeared once. The leading ten clones occupy around 16% of the sample. The sequencing input was blood. Every receptor here comes from a man aged 50-60 years with Graves' hyperthyroidism.

This clonotype came up a few times. The chain combines TRBV20-1 with TRBJ2-2; D is unclear. CDR3 length: 12 amino acids. V was cut by 3 bases and J by 2 bases, with 4 bases left in between. The germline gives CDR1 DFQATT, CDR2 SNEGSKA (reference sequence). The CDR3 DNA sequence: TGCAGTGCTAGTTTCAACACCGGGGAGCTGTTTTTT. Translating gives CSASFNTGELFF.

This clonotype was detected ten times or more. V usage is TRBV12-3 or TRBV12-4 and J usage is TRBJ2-2; a weak D match, TRBD2 (6 bases). Trimming took 5 bases from V and 4 from J, leaving 14 bases between them. This CDR3 region has 15 residues. The CDR3 sequence is CASSPSLRGTGELFF. In DNA form, the CDR3 reads TGTGCCAGCAGTCCCTCTTTGCGGGGCACCGGGGAGCTGTTTTTT.

This clonotype was counted many times. V gene TRBV6-1 combines with J gene TRBJ2-7, with unresolved D. Germline V gene data show CDR1 as MNHNS and CDR2 as SASEGT. Trimming shortened V by 5 bases and J by 3 bases, and 20 bases separated the two germline ends. This CDR3 spans 16 amino acids. The DNA for the CDR3 is TGTGCCAGCAGTTATTCAGGTTGGCAGGCCAACTACGAGCAGTACTTC. This translates into CASSYSGWQANYEQYF.

This clonotype was counted a few times. The chain employs TRBV10-2 and TRBJ2-3; 10 bases fit TRBD2. The V and J ends lost 2 bases and 6 bases, in that order; junction bases with no gene match: 2. The CDR3 consists of 14 residues. Germline CDR1 WSHSY, CDR2 SAAADI. The CDR3 DNA is TGCGCCAGCAGTGAGCCGGGACTAGCGGATACGCAGTATTTT. The encoded protein is CASSEPGLADTQYF.

The table lists this clonotype with many counts. The genes are TRBV6-1 and TRBJ2-7; 9 nucleotides line up with TRBD1. The CDR3 runs to 14 residues. Trimming cost V 5 bases and J 4 bases; bases outside gene matches: 6. Germline CDR1 and CDR2: MNHNS and SASEGT. The CDR3 loop reads CASSWDRVSYEQYF. In DNA form, the CDR3 reads TGTGCCAGCAGTTGGGACAGGGTTTCGTACGAGCAGTACTTC.

V gene TRBV7-9 combines with J gene TRBJ2-1; TRBD2 matches 11 bases. Germline CDR1 SEHNR, CDR2 FQNEAQ (reference sequence). This CDR3 has 15 amino acids. With V trimmed by 5 bases and J by 6 bases, 6 bases remained unmatched. CDR3 nucleotides: TGTGCCAGCAGCATCATAGCGGGAGGGGGCAATGAGCAGTTCTTC. This gives the protein CASSIIAGGGNEQFF.

This clonotype showed up many times. The chain combines TRBV6-1 with TRBJ1-2, with a possible D match to TRBD1 (6 bases). CDR3 length: 13 residues. Germline CDR1 reads MNHNS; CDR2 reads SASEGT. V was cut by 4 bases and J by 4 bases, with 10 bases left in between. CDR3 residues: CASSGTAIYGYTF. In nucleotides, the CDR3 is TGTGCCAGCAGTGGGACAGCAATCTATGGCTACACCTTC.

Details on this clonotype: At one end the junction does not follow the germline gene, possibly because of a read error. The V and J genes are TRBV3-1 and TRBJ2-1, with 15 positions matching TRBD2. The CDR3 runs to 17 residues. The germline CDR1 and CDR2 sequences are LGHDT and YNNKEL (reference sequence). The CDR3 bases are TGTGCCAGCAGCCACGGACTAGCGGGAGGGTCCTACAATCAGCAGTTCTTC. This sequence encodes CASSHGLAGGSYNQQFF.

CDR3 sequence: CASRWVKMNTEAFF. In DNA form, the CDR3 reads TGTGCCAGCAGGTGGGTGAAAATGAACACTGAAGCTTTCTTT. The genes are TRBV6-2 or TRBV6-3 and TRBJ1-1, with unresolved D. Germline V gene data show CDR1 as MNHEY and CDR2 as SVGEGT. V lost 6 bases and J 0 bases, leaving 11 bases between the germline ends. This CDR3 comprises 14 residues.

In regard to this clonotype: A read error may be the cause here, since a much bigger clone is one base away. The J gene is TRBJ2-1, the V gene TRBV12-5; the D gene is possibly TRBD2 (5 bases). Trimming stripped 2 bases from V and 5 bases from J, with 13 bases between. Germline values: CDR1 LGHNT, CDR2 FRNRAP. The length of the CDR3 is 15 residues. The CDR3 coding sequence is TGTGCTAGTGGTTTGCCCCTGGACTTAGACAATGAGCAGTTCTTC. This translates into CASGLPLDLDNEQFF.

This chain connects TRBV15 to TRBJ2-1, with a weak D call TRBD2 (5 bases). Trimming took off 0 bases at V and 5 bases at J, with 11 bases between the two ends. The CDR3 spans 15 residues. The germline CDR1 and CDR2 sequences are LNHNV and YYDKDF (reference sequence). The CDR3: CATSRDKRSDNEQFF. In DNA form, the CDR3 reads TGTGCCACCAGCAGAGATAAGCGGAGCGACAATGAGCAGTTCTTC. The full variable domain, in which reference TRBV15 and TRBJ2-1 provide the parts outside the CDR3, is DAMVIQNPRYQVTQFGKPVTLSCSQTLNHNVMYWYQQKSSQAPKLLFHYYDKDFNNEADTPDNFQSRRPNTSFCFLDIRSPGLGDTAMYLCATSRDKRSDNEQFFGPGTRLTVL.

V and J are TRBV20-1 and TRBJ1-1; 8 nucleotides match TRBD1. After removal of 4 bases from V and 1 base from J, the junction contained 8 bases not matched to a gene. Germline V gives CDR1 DFQATT, CDR2 SNEGSKA (reference sequence). The CDR3 has 15 amino acids. The CDR3 DNA reads as TGCAGTGCTAAAGACCCAGGACAGGGGAACACTGAAGCTTTCTTT. Its translation: CSAKDPGQGNTEAFF.

This clonotype was seen ten or more times. The rearrangement links TRBV7-6 to TRBJ2-2, with 7 bases fitting TRBD2. The germline CDR1 and CDR2 sequences are SGHVS and FNYEAQ. The CDR3 is 18 amino acids. V lost 0 bases and J lost 5; bases outside the gene matches: 12. This chain's CDR3 is CASSLASVWGGRTGELFF. The DNA for the CDR3 is TGTGCCAGCAGCTTAGCCTCTGTATGGGGGGGAAGGACCGGGGAGCTGTTTTTT.

The sample holds a few counts of this clonotype. This chain connects TRBV15 to TRBJ2-7, with 10 bases fitting TRBD2. Germline values: CDR1 LNHNV, CDR2 YYDKDF (reference sequence). This CDR3 has 15 amino acids. V was clipped by 6 bases and J by 5 bases; unmatched bases: 10. CDR3 coding DNA: TGTGCCACCAGGCAGGCGGCTAGCGGGAGCAACGAGCAGTACTTC. Translating gives CATRQAASGSNEQYF.

This clonotype was detected many times. V and J are TRBV6-1 and TRBJ2-7; 9 nucleotides agree with TRBD1. The CDR3 covers 16 residues. The junction had 9 bases not matched to a gene; V was cut back by 5 bases and J by 1 base. CDR1 and CDR2 from the germline V gene are MNHNS and SASEGT. DNA of the CDR3: TGTGCCAGCAGTCAGACAGGGGGATCCTATTCCTACGAGCAGTACTTC. It translates to CASSQTGGSYSYEQYF.

This clonotype was seen ten or more times. This sequence joins TRBV6-5 and TRBJ2-7; D uncertain. This CDR3 is 14 amino acids long. Trimming removed 0 bases from V and 2 bases from J, with 8 bases in between. Germline V gives CDR1 MNHEY, CDR2 SVGAGI. The CDR3 nucleotides are TGTGCCAGCAGTTACTCAAGAGATCCCTACGAGCAGTACTTC. Encoded protein: CASSYSRDPYEQYF.

For this clonotype: It may be a read error: a sequence one base away is much more abundant. The chain has TRBV3-1 and TRBJ2-7; TRBD1 matches 10 bases. The germline CDR1 and CDR2 sequences are LGHDT and YNNKEL (reference sequence). After removal of 4 bases from V and 7 bases from J, the junction contained 10 bases not matched to a gene. There are 15 residues in the CDR3. DNA of the CDR3: TGTGCCAGCAGCCTCCGGGACAGGGGTTCGCGGGAGCAGTACTTC. It codes for CASSLRDRGSREQYF.

Comment on this clonotype: Just one base apart from a much larger clone, this may be a read error. The V gene is TRBV7-6, the J gene TRBJ2-3; no clear D gene. V was trimmed by 5 bases and J by 3 bases, leaving 21 bases between them. Germline values: CDR1 SGHVS, CDR2 FNYEAQ. This CDR3 is 17 amino acids long. CDR3: CASSLAVSESQTDTQYF. The CDR3 region has the DNA TGTGCCAGCAGCCTCGCCGTATCCGAGTCCCAGACAGATACGCAGTATTTT. Drawing the rest from reference TRBV7-6 and TRBJ2-3, the complete variable domain is GAGVSQSPRYKVTKRGQDVALRCDPISGHVSLYWYRQALGQGPEFLTYFNYEAQQDKSGLPNDRFSAERPEGSISTLTIQRTEQRDSAMYRCASSLAVSESQTDTQYFGPGTRLTVL.

The rearrangement links TRBV2 to TRBJ1-6, with D possibly matching TRBD1 (6 bases). The V end lost 7 bases, the J end lost 10 bases, and 17 bases lay between the germline ends. The CDR3 has 14 amino acids. Germline values: CDR1 SNHLY, CDR2 FYNNEI. CDR3 DNA sequence: TGTGCCAGCATGGTTAACAGGGTGGGATCACCCCTCCACTTT. Protein sequence: CASMVNRVGSPLHF.

This clonotype occurred a few times. The chain combines TRBV4-2 with TRBJ1-1, with D unresolved. V gave up 4 bases and J gave up 5 bases, with 17 bases separating them. Per germline, CDR1 LGHNA and CDR2 YNFKEQ. CDR3 length equals 15 residues. This chain's CDR3 is CASSPEGGRGTEAFF. In DNA form, the CDR3 reads TGTGCCAGCAGCCCAGAGGGAGGGCGCGGGACTGAAGCTTTCTTT.

The table lists this clonotype with many counts. This sequence joins TRBV10-3 and TRBJ1-2; D not certain. Germline values: CDR1 ENHRY, CDR2 SYGVKD. The ends were cut back, 0 bases at V and 3 bases at J, with 8 bases in the middle. CDR3 size: 14 residues. This chain's CDR3 is CAISESMGYYGYTF. The CDR3 DNA follows: TGTGCCATCAGTGAGTCGATGGGCTACTATGGCTACACCTTC.

In this sample, this clonotype turned up many times. The V and J genes are TRBV28 and TRBJ1-4; no firm D call. Germline V gene data show CDR1 as MDHEN and CDR2 as SYDVKM. V lost 7 bases and J lost 4, with 16 bases in between. The CDR3 is 15 amino acids. CDR3 DNA: TGTGCCAGCACCCGACCGGGAGGCATTAATGAAAAACTGTTTTTT. Translating it yields CASTRPGGINEKLFF. The full variable domain, completed using reference TRBV28 and TRBJ1-4, is DVKVTQSSRYLVKRTGEKVFLECVQDMDHENMFWYRQDPGLGLRLIYFSYDVKMKEKGDIPEGYSVSREKKERFSLILESASTNQTSMYLCASTRPGGINEKLFFGSGTQLSVL.

The chain is built from TRBV30 and TRBJ2-1; D is unresolved. The CDR3 is made up of 11 amino acids. Per the germline V gene, CDR1 is GTSNPN and CDR2 is SVGIG (reference sequence). V was shortened by 0 bases and J by 10 bases, with 7 bases between the two germline ends. CDR3 DNA: TGTGCCTGGAGTGTATTGACCGAGCAGTTCTTC. Translation: CAWSVLTEQFF.

The table lists this clonotype with many counts. V gene TRBV6-1 combines with J gene TRBJ2-7; D gene ambiguous. This CDR3 comprises 14 residues. From germline, CDR1 is MNHNS and CDR2 SASEGT. Trimming took 6 bases from V and 4 from J, leaving 16 bases between them. The CDR3 sequence is CASRKEGARYEQYF. The CDR3 coding sequence is TGTGCCAGCAGGAAGGAAGGTGCCAGGTACGAGCAGTACTTC.

This clonotype occurred many times. This chain links TRBV11-2 with TRBJ2-1; no definite D call. The CDR3 sequence is 15 residues long. Looked up from germline, CDR1 is SGHAT and CDR2 is FQNNGV. Trimming shortened V by 5 bases and J by 0 bases, and 11 bases separated the two germline ends. CDR3 nucleotides: TGTGCCAGCAGCACCCTTCAGAGCTCCTACAATGAGCAGTTCTTC. It is translated as CASSTLQSSYNEQFF.

The chain is built from TRBV19 and TRBJ2-2; possible D gene TRBD1, 6 bases. This CDR3 has 16 amino acids. V was trimmed by 7 bases and J by 1 base, leaving 16 bases between them. In germline, CDR1 is LNHDA, CDR2 SQIVND (reference sequence). The CDR3 reads CASTSTGTRNTGELFF. The DNA of the CDR3 is TGTGCCAGTACCTCCACCGGGACAAGGAACACCGGGGAGCTGTTTTTT.

This clonotype was seen many times. The V and J genes are TRBV12-3 or TRBV12-4 and TRBJ1-1; TRBD1 is a possible D gene (6 bases). The CDR3 is 17 amino acids. V lost 5 bases and J 4 bases, leaving 23 bases between the germline ends. This CDR3 is CASSRGGGLFGVTEAFF. Here the CDR3 DNA reads TGTGCCAGCAGTAGAGGGGGGGGACTCTTCGGGGTCACTGAAGCTTTCTTT.

Many counts were recorded for this clonotype. The gene calls are TRBV6-9 and TRBJ1-4, with TRBD1 as a possible D gene (5 bases). Germline-derived CDR1 and CDR2 are MNHGY and SVAAGI. Trimming shortened V by 3 bases and J by 3 bases, and 14 bases separated the two germline ends. The CDR3 consists of 16 residues. This CDR3 reads CASSYGIGEPNEKLFF. Here the CDR3 DNA reads TGTGCCAGCAGTTACGGGATAGGGGAGCCTAATGAAAAACTGTTTTTT.

Only a few counts were recorded for this clonotype. The V gene is TRBV5-1, the J gene TRBJ2-1; D remains unclear. The germline CDR1 and CDR2 sequences are SGHRS and YFSETQ. V lost 0 bases, J lost 6 bases, and 13 bases lay in between. This CDR3 contains 15 residues. The CDR3 bases are TGCGCCAGCAGCTTGGGCGAGAAATCGCTCAATGAGCAGTTCTTC. This translates into CASSLGEKSLNEQFF.

The gene calls are TRBV20-1 and TRBJ2-2; TRBD1 matches at 9 bases. V trimming: 7 bases; J trimming: 3 bases; junction bases outside the gene matches: 6. The V gene's germline CDR1 is DFQATT and CDR2 SNEGSKA (reference sequence). The CDR3 is 14 amino acids. As DNA, the CDR3 is TGCAGTGGTTTAACAGGGGGCTACACCGGGGAGCTGTTTTTT. Its translation is CSGLTGGYTGELFF.

The J gene is TRBJ2-5, the V gene TRBV28; D is possibly TRBD1 (5 bases). V lost 4 bases to trimming and J lost 2 bases, with 11 bases between them. The CDR3 has 14 residues. CDR1 and CDR2 (germline): MDHEN, SYDVKM. CDR3 in DNA: TGTGCCAGCAGTTCCCAGGCAGGGCAAGAGACCCAGTACTTC. This translates into CASSSQAGQETQYF. Full variable domain (outside the CDR3, taken from reference TRBV28 and TRBJ2-5): DVKVTQSSRYLVKRTGEKVFLECVQDMDHENMFWYRQDPGLGLRLIYFSYDVKMKEKGDIPEGYSVSREKKERFSLILESASTNQTSMYLCASSSQAGQETQYFGPGTRLLVL.